This T cell receptor (beta chain) was found in a study of CD8 T cells in ankylosing spondylitis. Molecular-barcoded quantitative 5'-RACE produced these TCR beta libraries. Via MiXCR, TCRdb re-called the 5' RACE reads, giving one row per CDR3 protein. The profile shows under 850,000 distinct CDR3 sequences, around 17% of them singletons. Concerning this clonotype itself: Its antigen is not known.

The V and J ends lost 1 base and 2 bases respectively, with 6 bases between them. This CDR3 has 14 amino acids. General study points: Reportedly, significant enrichment of disease-linked clones occurred in matched ankylosing spondylitis synovial fluid. What seemed typical of ankylosing spondylitis blood was a TCR beta motif built from roughly 8 highly homologous variants. A number of the motif variants had already been described in reactive arthritis synovial fluid and blood.

Material for sequencing was blood, either unsorted or a sorted T cell fraction (not recorded which). This sequence originates from a male donor with ankylosing spondylitis. V is TRBV12-3 or TRBV12-4 and J is TRBJ1-3; no definite D call. The CDR3, as DNA: TGTGCCAGCAGTTTAGTGTTCACTGGAAACACCATATATTTT. Amino acids: CASSLVFTGNTIYF.